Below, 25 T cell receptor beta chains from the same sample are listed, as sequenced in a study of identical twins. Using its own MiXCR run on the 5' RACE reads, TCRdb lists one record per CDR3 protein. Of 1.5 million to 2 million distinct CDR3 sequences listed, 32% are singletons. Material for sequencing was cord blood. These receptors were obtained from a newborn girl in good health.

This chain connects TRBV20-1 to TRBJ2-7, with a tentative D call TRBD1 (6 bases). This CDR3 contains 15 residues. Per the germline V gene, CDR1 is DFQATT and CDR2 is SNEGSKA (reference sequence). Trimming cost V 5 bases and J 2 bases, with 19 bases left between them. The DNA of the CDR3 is TGCAGTGCTTCCGGGACACCTACTTACCCCTACGAGCAGTACTTC. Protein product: CSASGTPTYPYEQYF.

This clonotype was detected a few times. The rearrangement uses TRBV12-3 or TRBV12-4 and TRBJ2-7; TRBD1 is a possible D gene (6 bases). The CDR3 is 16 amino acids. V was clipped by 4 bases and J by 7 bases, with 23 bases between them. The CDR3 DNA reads TGTGCCAGCAGTTCGTATACCCGGGACAACTACAATGAGCAGTACTTC. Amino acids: CASSSYTRDNYNEQYF.

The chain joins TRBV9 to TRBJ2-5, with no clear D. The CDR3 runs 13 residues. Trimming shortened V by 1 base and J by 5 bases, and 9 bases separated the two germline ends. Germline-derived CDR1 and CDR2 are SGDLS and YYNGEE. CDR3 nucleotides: TGTGCCAGCAGCGTACCCCCGCGGGAGACCCAGTACTTC. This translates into CASSVPPRETQYF.

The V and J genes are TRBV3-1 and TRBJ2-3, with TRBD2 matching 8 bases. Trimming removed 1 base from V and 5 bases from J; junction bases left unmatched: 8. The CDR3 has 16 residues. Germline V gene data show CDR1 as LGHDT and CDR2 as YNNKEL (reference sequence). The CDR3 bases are TGTGCCAGCAGCCAAGGGACGGGAGGGCGAGGAGATACGCAGTATTTT. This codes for CASSQGTGGRGDTQYF.

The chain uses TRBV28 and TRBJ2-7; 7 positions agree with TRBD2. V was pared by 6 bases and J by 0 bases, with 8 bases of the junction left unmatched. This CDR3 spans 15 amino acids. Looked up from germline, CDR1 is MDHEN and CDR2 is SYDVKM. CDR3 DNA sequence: TGTGCCAGCAGCATTAGCGGGCACAGCTCCTACGAGCAGTACTTC. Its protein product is CASSISGHSSYEQYF.

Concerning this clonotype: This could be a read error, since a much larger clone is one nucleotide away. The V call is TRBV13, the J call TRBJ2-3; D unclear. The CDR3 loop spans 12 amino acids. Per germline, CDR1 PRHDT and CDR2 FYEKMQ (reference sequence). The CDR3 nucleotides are TGTGCCAGCAGCTTACAAACAGATACGCGGTATTTT. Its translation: CASSLQTDTRYF.

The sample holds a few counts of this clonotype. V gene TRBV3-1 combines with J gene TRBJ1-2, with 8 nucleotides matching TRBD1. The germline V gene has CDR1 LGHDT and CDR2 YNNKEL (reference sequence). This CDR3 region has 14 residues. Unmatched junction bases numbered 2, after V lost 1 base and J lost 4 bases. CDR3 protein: CASSQAQGAYGYTF. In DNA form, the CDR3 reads TGTGCCAGCAGCCAAGCTCAGGGGGCCTATGGCTACACCTTC.

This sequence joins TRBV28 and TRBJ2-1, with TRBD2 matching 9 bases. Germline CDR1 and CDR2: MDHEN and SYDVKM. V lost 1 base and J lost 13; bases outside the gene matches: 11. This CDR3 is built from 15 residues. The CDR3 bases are TGTGCCAGCAGTTTATATAGCGGGAGTAGCGAGACCCAGTTCTTC. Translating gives CASSLYSGSSETQFF.

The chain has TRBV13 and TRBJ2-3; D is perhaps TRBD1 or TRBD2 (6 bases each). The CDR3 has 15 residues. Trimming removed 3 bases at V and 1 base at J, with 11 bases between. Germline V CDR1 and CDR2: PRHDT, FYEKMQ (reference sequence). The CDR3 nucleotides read TGTGCCAGCAGCTTTCCGGGGGCCGGCACAGATACGCAGTATTTT. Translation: CASSFPGAGTDTQYF.

The CDR3 sequence: CASSGLAGGPMDTQYF. The CDR3 coding sequence is TGTGCCAGCAGCGGACTAGCGGGGGGGCCTATGGATACGCAGTATTTT. V gene TRBV4-2 combines with J gene TRBJ2-3; 15 positions agree with TRBD2. The CDR3 contains 16 residues. CDR1 and CDR2 from the germline V gene are LGHNA and YNFKEQ. J was trimmed by 6 bases and V by 5 bases; bases with no gene match: 6.

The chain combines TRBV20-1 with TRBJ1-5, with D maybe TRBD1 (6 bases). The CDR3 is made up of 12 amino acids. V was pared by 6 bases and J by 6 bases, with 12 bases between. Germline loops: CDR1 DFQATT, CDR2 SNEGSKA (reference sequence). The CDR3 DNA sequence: TGCAGTGCCGCCAGGGGCGGTCAGCCCCAGCATTTT. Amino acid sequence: CSAARGGQPQHF.

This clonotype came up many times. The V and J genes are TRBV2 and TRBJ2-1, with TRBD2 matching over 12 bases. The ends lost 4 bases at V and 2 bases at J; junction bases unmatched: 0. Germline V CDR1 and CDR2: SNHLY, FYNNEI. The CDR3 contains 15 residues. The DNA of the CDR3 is TGTGCCAGCAGTGGGACTAGCGGGGCCTACAATGAGCAGTTCTTC. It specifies CASSGTSGAYNEQFF.

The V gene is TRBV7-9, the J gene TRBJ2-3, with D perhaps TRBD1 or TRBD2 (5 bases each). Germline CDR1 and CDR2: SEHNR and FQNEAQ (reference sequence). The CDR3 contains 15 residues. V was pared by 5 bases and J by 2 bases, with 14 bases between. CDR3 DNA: TGTGCCAGCAGCCTGATGAGGGGTCACACAGATACGCAGTATTTT. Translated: CASSLMRGHTDTQYF.

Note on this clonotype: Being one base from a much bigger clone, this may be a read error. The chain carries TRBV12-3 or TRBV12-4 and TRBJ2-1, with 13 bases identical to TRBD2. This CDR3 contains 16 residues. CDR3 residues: CASRGTSGASYDEQFF. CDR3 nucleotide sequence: TGTGCCAGCAGGGGGACTAGCGGGGCAAGCTACGATGAGCAGTTCTTC.

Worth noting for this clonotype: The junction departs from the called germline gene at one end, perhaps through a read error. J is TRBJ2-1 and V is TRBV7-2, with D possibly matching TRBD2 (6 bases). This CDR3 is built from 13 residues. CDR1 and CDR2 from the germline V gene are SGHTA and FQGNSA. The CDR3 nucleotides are TGTGTCAGCAGCTTGACTAGTTACAATGAGCAGTTCTTC. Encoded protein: CVSSLTSYNEQFF.

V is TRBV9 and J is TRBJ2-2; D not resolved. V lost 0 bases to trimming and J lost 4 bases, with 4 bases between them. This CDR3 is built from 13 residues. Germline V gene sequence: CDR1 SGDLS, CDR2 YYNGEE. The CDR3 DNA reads TGTGCCAGCAGCGTAGGAAGCACCGGGGAGCTGTTTTTT. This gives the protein CASSVGSTGELFF.

CDR3 bases: TGCAGCGTCGGATGGCAGGGAAACACTGAAGCTTTCTTT. This codes for CSVGWQGNTEAFF. The rearrangement links TRBV29-1 to TRBJ1-1, with D tentatively TRBD1 (5 bases). The length of the CDR3 is 13 residues. Germline V gene lookup returns CDR1 SQVTM and CDR2 ANQGSEA. The V end was cut by 6 bases, the J end by 2 bases, with 13 bases between.

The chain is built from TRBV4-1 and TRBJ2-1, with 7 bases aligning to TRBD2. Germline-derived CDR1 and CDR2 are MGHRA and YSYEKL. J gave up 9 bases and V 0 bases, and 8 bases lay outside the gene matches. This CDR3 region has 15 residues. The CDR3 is CASSQEGTTSREQFF. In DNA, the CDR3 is TGCGCCAGCAGCCAAGAGGGGACTACCTCCCGTGAGCAGTTCTTC.

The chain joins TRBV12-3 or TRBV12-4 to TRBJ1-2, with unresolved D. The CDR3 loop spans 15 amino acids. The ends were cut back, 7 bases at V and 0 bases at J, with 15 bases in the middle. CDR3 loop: CASKPGTVPNYGYTF. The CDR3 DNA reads TGTGCCAGCAAGCCAGGCACCGTTCCTAACTATGGCTACACCTTC.

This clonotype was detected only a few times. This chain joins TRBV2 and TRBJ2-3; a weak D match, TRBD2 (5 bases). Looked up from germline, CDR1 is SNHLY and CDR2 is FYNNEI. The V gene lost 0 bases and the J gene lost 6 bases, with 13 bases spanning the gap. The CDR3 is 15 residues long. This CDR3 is CASSEARGPWDTQYF. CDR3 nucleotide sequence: TGTGCCAGCAGTGAAGCGAGAGGGCCCTGGGATACGCAGTATTTT.

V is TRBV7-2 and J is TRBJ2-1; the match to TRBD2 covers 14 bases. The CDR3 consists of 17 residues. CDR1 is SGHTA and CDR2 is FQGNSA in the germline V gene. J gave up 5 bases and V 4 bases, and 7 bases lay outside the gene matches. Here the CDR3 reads CASSWGLAGESHNEQFF. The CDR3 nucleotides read TGTGCCAGCAGCTGGGGACTAGCGGGAGAGTCACACAATGAGCAGTTCTTC.

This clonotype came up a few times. The CDR3 DNA follows: TGCGCCAGCAGCCCGATGGGACTAGCGCCAATTAGCTCCTACAATGAGCAGTTCTTC. Amino acid sequence: CASSPMGLAPISSYNEQFF. The V call is TRBV5-1, the J call TRBJ2-1; 10 positions agree with TRBD2. Germline V gives CDR1 SGHRS, CDR2 YFSETQ. This CDR3 region has 19 residues. Losses at the gene ends were 4 bases for V and 0 bases for J; bases not matched to a gene: 13. Based on the CDR3 plus reference TRBV5-1 and TRBJ2-1, the full variable domain is KAGVTQTPRYLIKTRGQQVTLSCSPISGHRSVSWYQQTPGQGLQFLFEYFSETQRNKGNFPGRFSGRQFSNSRSEMNVSTLELGDSALYLCASSPMGLAPISSYNEQFFGPGTRLTVL.

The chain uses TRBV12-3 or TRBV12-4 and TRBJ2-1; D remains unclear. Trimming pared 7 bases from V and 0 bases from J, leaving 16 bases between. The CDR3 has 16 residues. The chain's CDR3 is CASTLRGRLSYNEQFF. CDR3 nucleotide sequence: TGTGCCAGCACCCTGCGAGGACGTCTCTCCTACAATGAGCAGTTCTTC.

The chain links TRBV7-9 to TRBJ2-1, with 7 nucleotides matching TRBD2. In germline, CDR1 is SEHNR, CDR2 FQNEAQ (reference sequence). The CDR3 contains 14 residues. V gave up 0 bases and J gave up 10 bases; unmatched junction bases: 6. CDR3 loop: CASSLAGGAYEQFF. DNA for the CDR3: TGTGCCAGCAGCTTAGCGGGAGGGGCCTACGAGCAGTTCTTC.

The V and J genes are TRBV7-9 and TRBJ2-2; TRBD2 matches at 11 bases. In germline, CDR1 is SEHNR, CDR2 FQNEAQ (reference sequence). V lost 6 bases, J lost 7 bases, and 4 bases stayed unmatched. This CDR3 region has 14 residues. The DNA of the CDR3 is TGTGCCAGCAGATCGACTAGCGGGAACGGGGAGCTGTTTTTT. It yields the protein CASRSTSGNGELFF.